Each of the 4 T cell receptor beta chains below was sequenced from the same sample in a study of shared clonotypes between healthy human individuals. Here immunoSEQ multiplex PCR was the method, and the copy in TCRdb shows in-frame clones only, minus some. The sample records under 1,900,000 clones, approximately 98.5% being singletons. Sequenced input: naive CD4+ T cells sorted from blood. The subset is: CD45RA+ positively selected. All receptors derive from a man aged 25 to 40 in good health.

The chain uses TRBV5-1 and TRBJ2-1; 10 bases map to TRBD2. The CDR3 covers 13 residues. CDR1 SGHRS and CDR2 YFSETQ come from the germline V gene. V was pared by 7 bases and J by 8 bases, with 6 bases of the junction left unmatched. This chain's CDR3 is CASVTLAGDEQFF. CDR3 nucleotides: TGCGCCAGCGTGACTCTAGCGGGGGATGAGCAGTTCTTC.

The CDR3 protein is CASSKGSGGRETQYF. The CDR3, as DNA: TGTGCCAGCAGCAAAGGTTCGGGAGGGAGAGAGACCCAGTACTTC. This chain joins TRBV21-1 and TRBJ2-5; TRBD2 is the table's D call, not checked against the DNA. TRBV21-1 is a listed pseudogene. CDR3 size: 15 residues.

The chain couples TRBV28 to TRBJ2-7; D uncertain. Trimming pared 3 bases from V and 3 bases from J, leaving 6 bases between. The CDR3 spans 12 residues. The germline gives CDR1 MDHEN, CDR2 SYDVKM. DNA of the CDR3: TGTGCCAGCAGTTTCAGAGTCTACGAGCAGTACTTC. Translating it yields CASSFRVYEQYF.

The rearrangement uses TRBV27 and TRBJ1-1; maybe TRBD1 (5 bases). Germline-derived CDR1 and CDR2 are MNHEY and SMNVEV (reference sequence). This CDR3 is 13 amino acids long. V was trimmed by 6 bases and J by 4 bases, leaving 12 bases between them. CDR3 in DNA: TGTGCCAGCAGAAACCGCAGGGCCACTGAAGCTTTCTTT. Residues: CASRNRRATEAFF.